The 29 T cell receptor beta chains below come from one sample, sequenced in a study of shared clonotypes between healthy human individuals. Data came from immunoSEQ multiplex PCR; TCRdb stores just in-frame clones and leaves some out. The table lists about 2.4 million clones, over 85% of them singletons, with 0.35% to 0.45% in the top ten. Material: naive CD4+ T cells from PBMCs. Subset in this sample: CD45RA+ positively selected. These receptors were taken from a man aged 18 to 30 in good health. Some clones in this sample may be carry-over from other donors' samples.

This chain joins TRBV18 and TRBJ1-4; D is uncertain. Germline CDR1 is KGHSH and CDR2 is LQKENI. The CDR3 is 14 residues long. V was clipped by 2 bases and J by 6 bases, with 10 bases between them. DNA for the CDR3: TGTGCCAGCTCACCATTTGCAGGCGATGAAAAACTGTTTTTT. Translating it yields CASSPFAGDEKLFF.

The chain joins TRBV5-1 to TRBJ2-7; 14 nucleotides agree with TRBD2. J was trimmed by 1 base and V by 0 bases; bases with no gene match: 6. The length of the CDR3 is 18 residues. CDR1 is SGHRS and CDR2 is YFSETQ in the germline V gene. As DNA, the CDR3 is TGCGCCAGCAGCTTGGGTGGGACTAGCGGGAGACCGTCCTACGAGCAGTACTTC. Translating it yields CASSLGGTSGRPSYEQYF. The variable domain in full, completed from reference TRBV5-1 and TRBJ2-7, reads KAGVTQTPRYLIKTRGQQVTLSCSPISGHRSVSWYQQTPGQGLQFLFEYFSETQRNKGNFPGRFSGRQFSNSRSEMNVSTLELGDSALYLCASSLGGTSGRPSYEQYFGPGTRLTVT.

The V gene is TRBV20-1, the J gene TRBJ2-1; D not resolved. V was trimmed by 3 bases and J by 7 bases, leaving 7 bases between them. The CDR3 length is 11 residues. The germline CDR1 and CDR2 sequences are DFQATT and SNEGSKA (reference sequence). The CDR3 here is CSASKVNEQFF. CDR3 DNA: TGCAGTGCTAGTAAGGTTAATGAGCAGTTCTTC.

Worth noting for this clone: Other nucleotide sequences from this sample produce the same CDR3. The gene calls are TRBV20-1 and TRBJ1-4; no reliable D call. The CDR3 loop spans 11 amino acids. Germline CDR1 and CDR2: DFQATT and SNEGSKA (reference sequence). V lost 1 base to trimming and J lost 8 bases, with 5 bases between them. DNA for the CDR3: TGCAGTGCTAGAGCGGGGGAAAAACTGTTTTTT. Amino acid sequence: CSARAGEKLFF.

This clone occurred once. The gene calls are TRBV27 and TRBJ1-5; D perhaps matches TRBD1 (5 bases). Germline CDR1 reads MNHEY; CDR2 reads SMNVEV (reference sequence). V lost 6 bases, J lost 7 bases, and 19 bases lay in between. The CDR3 length is 15 residues. Written as DNA, the CDR3 is TGTGCCAGCAGCCGTCAGACCCCAGGGACCCAGCCCCAGCATTTT. Its translation: CASSRQTPGTQPQHF.

This sequence joins TRBV28 and TRBJ1-4; D might be TRBD1 (6 bases). Per germline, CDR1 MDHEN and CDR2 SYDVKM. This CDR3 spans 17 amino acids. The ends were cut back, 2 bases at V and 5 bases at J, with 18 bases in the middle. CDR3 sequence (DNA): TGTGCCAGCAGTTTAATGGGGGCCGCAGCACCAAATGAAAAACTGTTTTTT. It codes for CASSLMGAAAPNEKLFF.

CDR3 in DNA: TGTGCCAGCAGCTTGACCTTTCTGGAGCAGTACTTC. Its translation is CASSLTFLEQYF. This chain connects TRBV7-2 to TRBJ2-7, with D hard to call. The germline V and J ends were trimmed by 3 bases and 7 bases, with 10 bases remaining between them. The CDR3 loop spans 12 amino acids. Per germline, CDR1 SGHTA and CDR2 FQGNSA.

Here the CDR3 DNA reads TGTGCCAGCAGCCAGGGGACAGGGGGAATCTATGGCTACACCTTC. Protein sequence: CASSQGTGGIYGYTF. The chain uses TRBV5-5 and TRBJ1-2; 11 positions match TRBD1. The trim removed 4 bases at V and 4 bases at J, leaving 6 bases unmatched. The CDR3 has 15 residues. Germline CDR1 reads SGHKS; CDR2 reads YYEKEE (reference sequence).

This clone occurred once. J is TRBJ1-5 and V is TRBV6-1, with 9 positions matching TRBD1. The CDR3 has 14 amino acids. The junction had 5 bases not matched to a gene; V was cut back by 5 bases and J by 6 bases. The V gene's germline CDR1 is MNHNS and CDR2 SASEGT. The CDR3 loop reads CASSLGQGPQPQHF. The CDR3 DNA sequence: TGTGCCAGCAGTTTAGGACAGGGGCCTCAGCCCCAGCATTTT.

The chain is built from TRBV7-9 and TRBJ1-5; 7 bases fit TRBD1. With 5 bases clipped from V and 5 bases from J, the junction kept 6 bases outside the gene matches. The CDR3 has 14 amino acids. CDR1 and CDR2 from the germline V gene are SEHNR and FQNEAQ (reference sequence). CDR3 in amino acids: CASSQWDRDQPQHF. The CDR3 region has the DNA TGTGCCAGCAGCCAGTGGGACAGAGATCAGCCCCAGCATTTT.

This clone was counted once. The chain is built from TRBV30 and TRBJ2-1, with D uncertain. The CDR3 length is 12 residues. Per the germline V gene, CDR1 is GTSNPN and CDR2 is SVGIG (reference sequence). V gave up 0 bases and J gave up 12 bases, with 12 bases separating them. In nucleotides, the CDR3 is TGTGCCTGGAGTGTACGTGATACCGGGCAGTTCTTC. Its translation is CAWSVRDTGQFF.

The chain has TRBV19 and TRBJ2-5; D possibly corresponds to TRBD2 (6 bases). The CDR3 contains 14 residues. The germline V gene has CDR1 LNHDA and CDR2 SQIVND (reference sequence). V was pared by 6 bases and J by 5 bases, with 16 bases between. CDR3 region: CASRLPGLAETQYF. The CDR3, as DNA: TGTGCCAGTAGACTCCCGGGACTGGCGGAGACCCAGTACTTC.

The chain links TRBV6-1 to TRBJ2-5; the D is unclear. Germline assignment: CDR1 MNHNS and CDR2 SASEGT. This CDR3 is built from 13 residues. Between the trimmed V and J ends, which lost 6 bases and 3 bases, there was a span of 11 bases. CDR3: CASSWGLEETQYF. DNA of the CDR3: TGTGCCAGCAGCTGGGGTCTGGAAGAGACCCAGTACTTC.

Notes on this clone: The same CDR3 also results from other DNA sequences found in this sample. This chain uses TRBV25-1 with TRBJ1-2, with D perhaps TRBD1 (5 bases). The CDR3 loop spans 16 amino acids. Germline loops: CDR1 MGHDK, CDR2 SYGVNS. Trimming removed 0 bases at V and 0 bases at J, with 11 bases between. The CDR3, as DNA: TGTGCCAGCAGTGAATATGGGGCAGGGTCTAACTATGGCTACACCTTC. It specifies CASSEYGAGSNYGYTF.

The chain carries TRBV5-1 and TRBJ2-3; D remains ambiguous. Trimming left V 7 bases short and J 0 bases short, with 15 bases between. The CDR3 extends over 15 amino acids. The V gene's germline CDR1 is SGHRS and CDR2 YFSETQ. Written as DNA, the CDR3 is TGCGCCAGCCTCTCTGGACGGAGTAGCACAGATACGCAGTATTTT. Translated, it gives CASLSGRSSTDTQYF.

As to this clone: The same CDR3 also results from other DNA sequences found in this sample. The chain employs TRBV20-1 and TRBJ2-7, with no clear D. The CDR3 length is 11 residues. V shed 3 bases and J shed 3 bases, with 6 bases lying between them. Germline V gives CDR1 DFQATT, CDR2 SNEGSKA (reference sequence). As DNA, the CDR3 is TGCAGTGCTAGGGGTTTCTACGAGCAGTACTTC. Translating gives CSARGFYEQYF.

The chain employs TRBV30 and TRBJ2-2; 8 bases fit TRBD1. CDR1 is GTSNPN, CDR2 SVGIG, per germline (reference sequence). Trimming at V came to 8 bases and at J to 2 bases, leaving 7 bases not matched to a gene. The CDR3 loop spans 14 amino acids. The CDR3 coding sequence is TGTGCCCGAAAGGACAGGGAAAACACCGGGGAGCTGTTTTTT. This codes for CARKDRENTGELFF.

This clone was seen just once. The J gene is TRBJ2-1, the V gene TRBV7-9; 13 bases agree with TRBD2. Germline V gene sequence: CDR1 SEHNR, CDR2 FQNEAQ (reference sequence). This CDR3 is 16 amino acids long. The V gene end was trimmed by 2 bases and the J gene end by 6 bases; junction bases not matched to a gene: 4. The CDR3 nucleotides are TGTGCCAGCAGCTTAACGGGACTAGCGGGATTCAATGAGCAGTTCTTC. Translating it yields CASSLTGLAGFNEQFF.

This chain links TRBV2 with TRBJ2-3; tentatively, D is TRBD1 (6 bases). Trimming pared 5 bases from V and 2 bases from J, leaving 11 bases between. CDR1 SNHLY and CDR2 FYNNEI come from the germline V gene. The length of the CDR3 is 14 residues. The chain's CDR3 is CASSTGHATDTQYF. As DNA, the CDR3 is TGTGCCAGCAGTACGGGACACGCCACAGATACGCAGTATTTT.

This sequence joins TRBV7-2 and TRBJ2-1, with D perhaps matching TRBD1 or TRBD2 (5 bases each). V shed 5 bases and J shed 10 bases, with 18 bases lying between them. CDR3 length: 14 amino acids. Germline assignment: CDR1 SGHTA and CDR2 FQGNSA. The CDR3 DNA follows: TGTGCCAGCAGCCCGGGACGGCACAGCGGCGAGCAGTTCTTC. Its translation is CASSPGRHSGEQFF.

The gene calls are TRBV29-1 and TRBJ2-6; possibly TRBD1 for D (5 bases). Trimming left V 4 bases short and J 4 bases short, with 14 bases between. CDR1 and CDR2 from the germline V gene are SQVTM and ANQGSEA. CDR3 length: 15 residues. The CDR3 loop reads CSVGQRQLGANVLTF. CDR3 DNA sequence: TGCAGCGTTGGACAGCGTCAGCTGGGGGCCAACGTCCTGACTTTC.

This chain uses TRBV5-4 with TRBJ2-5; a weak D match, TRBD1 (5 bases). Germline lookup yields CDR1 SGHNT and CDR2 YYREEE (reference sequence). V lost 5 bases, J lost 4 bases, and 15 bases lay in between. This CDR3 comprises 14 residues. CDR3 coding DNA: TGTGCCAGCAGGCCGACCCCGCAGGGAGAGACCCAGTACTTC. As protein: CASRPTPQGETQYF.

The chain couples TRBV9 to TRBJ2-2, with 10 positions matching TRBD2. Germline loops: CDR1 SGDLS, CDR2 YYNGEE. The V segment lost 4 bases and the J segment 7 bases; nucleotides outside the gene matches: 7. CDR3 length: 15 residues. The CDR3 sequence is CASSRQREGLGELFF. The CDR3 DNA reads as TGTGCCAGCAGCAGACAGCGGGAGGGCCTCGGGGAGCTGTTTTTT.

This clone appeared a single time. This chain links TRBV9 with TRBJ2-2; TRBD2 matches 8 bases. J lost 8 bases, V lost 4 bases, and 10 bases had no gene match. Germline V CDR1 and CDR2: SGDLS, YYNGEE. The CDR3 has 15 amino acids. CDR3 bases: TGTGCCAGCAGCCCACGACTAGCGCCCTTGGGGGAGCTGTTTTTT. Amino acids: CASSPRLAPLGELFF.

This chain connects TRBV6-9 to TRBJ1-5, with D unclear. Germline V CDR1 and CDR2: MNHGY, SVAAGI. This CDR3 is 11 amino acids long. With 8 bases removed from V and 10 bases from J, the gap between germline ends came to 12 bases. CDR3: CASEFAFPQHF. For the CDR3, the DNA is TGTGCCAGCGAGTTTGCTTTTCCCCAGCATTTT.

The rearrangement uses TRBV28 and TRBJ2-7; 11 bases line up with TRBD2. Germline V gene lookup returns CDR1 MDHEN and CDR2 SYDVKM. This CDR3 spans 16 amino acids. Trimming took 8 bases from V and 4 from J; bases not matched to a gene: 13. CDR3 protein: CASGILAGAGPYEQYF. The CDR3 DNA reads as TGTGCCAGCGGTATACTAGCGGGAGCGGGACCGTACGAGCAGTACTTC. The full variable domain, completed using reference TRBV28 and TRBJ2-7, is DVKVTQSSRYLVKRTGEKVFLECVQDMDHENMFWYRQDPGLGLRLIYFSYDVKMKEKGDIPEGYSVSREKKERFSLILESASTNQTSMYLCASGILAGAGPYEQYFGPGTRLTVT.

Comments on this clone: Other nucleotide sequences in the sample specify the same CDR3. The chain couples TRBV7-3 to TRBJ2-6; D not certain. The CDR3 consists of 15 residues. V was pared by 0 bases and J by 2 bases, with 5 bases between. The germline gives CDR1 SGHTA, CDR2 FQGTGA. CDR3 sequence reads: CASSLTGAGANVLTF. In DNA, the CDR3 is TGTGCCAGCAGCTTAACGGGCGCTGGGGCCAACGTCCTGACTTTC. Looking up the rest from reference TRBV7-3 and TRBJ2-6 gives the full variable domain: GAGVSQTPSNKVTEKGKYVELRCDPISGHTALYWYRQSLGQGPEFLIYFQGTGAADDSGLPNDRFFAVRPEGSVSTLKIQRTERGDSAVYLCASSLTGAGANVLTFGAGSRLTVL.

This clone was seen once. This rearrangement joins TRBV19 to TRBJ1-1; D possibly corresponds to TRBD1 (5 bases). The CDR3 is 15 residues long. The germline gives CDR1 LNHDA, CDR2 SQIVND (reference sequence). Trimming took off 5 bases at V and 6 bases at J, with 19 bases between the two ends. The CDR3 loop reads CASSQGSVSTSEAFF. CDR3 sequence (DNA): TGTGCCAGTAGTCAGGGTTCTGTTTCTACTTCTGAAGCTTTCTTT.

The chain links TRBV28 to TRBJ2-1; 9 nucleotides line up with TRBD2. Germline-derived CDR1 and CDR2 are MDHEN and SYDVKM. CDR3 length: 14 amino acids. The junction had 7 bases not matched to a gene; V was cut back by 6 bases and J by 7 bases. DNA of the CDR3: TGTGCCAGCAGCATCCTAGCGGGGACTAATGAGCAGTTCTTC. Encoded protein: CASSILAGTNEQFF. Drawing the rest from reference TRBV28 and TRBJ2-1, the complete variable domain is DVKVTQSSRYLVKRTGEKVFLECVQDMDHENMFWYRQDPGLGLRLIYFSYDVKMKEKGDIPEGYSVSREKKERFSLILESASTNQTSMYLCASSILAGTNEQFFGPGTRLTVL.